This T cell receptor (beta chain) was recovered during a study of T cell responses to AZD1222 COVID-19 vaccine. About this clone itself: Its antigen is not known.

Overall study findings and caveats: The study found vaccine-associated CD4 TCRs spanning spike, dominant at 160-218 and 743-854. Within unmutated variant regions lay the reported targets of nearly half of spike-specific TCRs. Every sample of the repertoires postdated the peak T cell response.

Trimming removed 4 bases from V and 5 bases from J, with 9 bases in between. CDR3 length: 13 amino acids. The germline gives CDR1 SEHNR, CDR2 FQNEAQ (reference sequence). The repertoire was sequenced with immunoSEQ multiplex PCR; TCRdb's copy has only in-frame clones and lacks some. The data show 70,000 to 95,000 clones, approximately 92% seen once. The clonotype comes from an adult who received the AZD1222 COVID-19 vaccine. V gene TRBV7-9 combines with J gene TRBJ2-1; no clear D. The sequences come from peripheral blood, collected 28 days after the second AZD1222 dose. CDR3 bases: TGTGCCAGCAGCTCCCCGAATCACAATGAGCAGTTCTTC. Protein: CASSSPNHNEQFF.